Detailed here is one T cell receptor beta chain. Its target is not known. This entry comes from a study of T cell responses to AZD1222 COVID-19 vaccine. Findings of the study overall: Spike was spanned by vaccine-associated CD4 TCRs, which were dominant at 160-218 and 743-854. Repertoire sampling occurred only after the peak T cell response. Once two AZD1222 doses were given, Spike-specific TCR breadth and depth went up. Reports indicate that nearly half of spike-specific TCRs are directed at unmutated variant regions.

Germline V gene data show CDR1 as MNHEY and CDR2 as SMNVEV (reference sequence). Deletions cut 0 bases from V and 3 bases from J, with 12 bases between. The CDR3 loop spans 16 amino acids. Sequencing used immunoSEQ multiplex PCR; TCRdb keeps in-frame clones, though not all of them. The table records over 130,000 clones, 80% to 95% of them present only once. The clonotype originates from an adult in good health. The chain recombines TRBV27 with TRBJ1-5; D is undetermined. The source was peripheral blood, collected on day 0 of AZD1222 vaccination. This CDR3 is CASSLSAGKLNQPQHF. The DNA of the CDR3 is TGTGCCAGCAGTTTATCGGCAGGAAAACTCAATCAGCCCCAGCATTTT.